What follows are 12 T cell receptor beta chains derived from one specimen sequenced in a study of blood T cell repertoires in COVID-19 (TCRdb year 2020). Library generation was performed with the immunoSEQ multiplex PCR assay. TCRdb re-hosts the immuneACCESS table, in-frame sequences only. Its copies lack some clones; in the studies checked, an unresolved V gene accounts for under half of them, and the cause for the rest is not known. The sample table holds 65,000 to 85,000 clones, of which 75% to 90% were seen once. Clones ranked in the top ten supply approximately 7.4% of the sample. The source material was peripheral blood. These receptors originate from a man in his fifties with active COVID-19.

As DNA, the CDR3 is TGCGCCAGCAGTCAATCCGAAAGGGAGAGGACTAGCGGGGTATACAATGAGCAGTTCTTC. The encoded protein is CASSQSERERTSGVYNEQFF. V gene TRBV23-1 combines with J gene TRBJ2-1, with TRBD2 matching over 12 bases. TRBV23-1 is designated an ORF whose function remains uncertain. This CDR3 is built from 20 residues. After removal of 0 bases from V and 4 bases from J, the junction contained 13 bases not matched to a gene.

This clone was seen a single time. The chain is built from TRBV12-3 or TRBV12-4 and TRBJ1-1, with a weak D call TRBD1 (5 bases). The CDR3 loop spans 11 amino acids. V was trimmed by 6 bases and J by 8 bases, leaving 10 bases between them. In DNA form, the CDR3 reads TGTGCCAGCAGATTACAGGCAGAAGCTTTCTTT. Its protein product is CASRLQAEAFF.

In DNA form, the CDR3 reads TGCGCCAGCAGAGCAGGACAGGGGGCCCGTGCTGAAGCTTTCTTT. The encoded protein is CASRAGQGARAEAFF. This sequence joins TRBV5-1 and TRBJ1-1, with 11 bases that match TRBD1. Germline V gene data show CDR1 as SGHRS and CDR2 as YFSETQ. J was trimmed by 6 bases and V by 5 bases; bases with no gene match: 9. CDR3 length: 15 residues. The whole variable domain, filled in from reference TRBV5-1 and TRBJ1-1, reads KAGVTQTPRYLIKTRGQQVTLSCSPISGHRSVSWYQQTPGQGLQFLFEYFSETQRNKGNFPGRFSGRQFSNSRSEMNVSTLELGDSALYLCASRAGQGARAEAFFGQGTRLTVV.

This chain connects TRBV2 to TRBJ2-1; 7 bases are shared with TRBD1. This CDR3 is 15 amino acids long. V lost 3 bases to trimming and J lost 7 bases; unmatched junction nucleotides: 9. Germline-derived CDR1 and CDR2 are SNHLY and FYNNEI. The CDR3 sequence is CASSDLTGWLNEQFF. The CDR3 nucleotides read TGTGCCAGCAGTGATCTGACAGGGTGGCTTAATGAGCAGTTCTTC.

This chain links TRBV6-4 with TRBJ1-1, with no clear D. The germline V gene has CDR1 MRHNA and CDR2 SNTAGT. The germline V and J ends were trimmed by 3 bases and 3 bases, with 8 bases remaining between them. CDR3 length: 13 residues. CDR3 sequence: CASSEGGHTEAFF. DNA for the CDR3: TGTGCCAGCAGTGAAGGCGGGCACACTGAAGCTTTCTTT.

The chain carries TRBV18 and TRBJ2-7; 7 bases map to TRBD1. The CDR3 has 12 residues. The J segment lost 6 bases and the V segment lost 4 bases, leaving 3 bases of the junction unmatched. Germline V CDR1 and CDR2: KGHSH, LQKENI. The CDR3 DNA sequence: TGTGCCAGCTCACTAAACAGGGGCGAGCAGTACTTC. Encoded protein: CASSLNRGEQYF.

This rearrangement joins TRBV7-2 to TRBJ1-2; 7 bases are a match to TRBD1. The CDR3 is 14 amino acids. CDR1 is SGHTA, CDR2 FQGNSA, per germline. V was pared by 3 bases and J by 0 bases, with 1 base of the junction left unmatched. CDR3 amino acids: CASSLTGTNYGYTF. The DNA of the CDR3 is TGTGCCAGCAGCTTGACAGGGACTAACTATGGCTACACCTTC.

The gene calls are TRBV18 and TRBJ1-2, with a weak D call TRBD1 (6 bases). The germline CDR1 and CDR2 sequences are KGHSH and LQKENI. V was pared by 0 bases and J by 8 bases, with 13 bases between. The CDR3 consists of 14 residues. CDR3 amino acids: CASSPPDRILGYTF. CDR3 sequence (DNA): TGTGCCAGCTCACCACCGGACAGAATTTTGGGCTACACCTTC.

This rearrangement joins TRBV28 to TRBJ1-1, with D possibly matching TRBD1 (5 bases). V was pared by 7 bases and J by 1 base, with 16 bases between. The CDR3 contains 15 residues. Germline-derived CDR1 and CDR2 are MDHEN and SYDVKM. This chain's CDR3 is CASMGGESGNTEAFF. In DNA form, the CDR3 reads TGTGCCAGCATGGGGGGGGAGTCGGGGAACACTGAAGCTTTCTTT. Supplemented by reference TRBV28 and TRBJ1-1, the full variable domain reads DVKVTQSSRYLVKRTGEKVFLECVQDMDHENMFWYRQDPGLGLRLIYFSYDVKMKEKGDIPEGYSVSREKKERFSLILESASTNQTSMYLCASMGGESGNTEAFFGQGTRLTVV.

The chain is built from TRBV15 and TRBJ1-1; weak D call: TRBD1 (6 bases). V was clipped by 3 bases and J by 10 bases, with 12 bases between them. Germline assignment: CDR1 LNHNV and CDR2 YYDKDF (reference sequence). The CDR3 sequence is 12 residues long. CDR3 nucleotide sequence: TGTGCCACCAGCAGGCGGGGGGGGGCAGCTTTCTTT. Translated, it gives CATSRRGGAAFF.

The V gene is TRBV7-3, the J gene TRBJ2-1; TRBD2 matches at 8 bases. This CDR3 is 15 amino acids long. Trimming at V came to 2 bases and at J to 7 bases, leaving 7 bases not matched to a gene. CDR1 SGHTA and CDR2 FQGTGA come from the germline V gene. CDR3: CASSLRGGFGNEQFF. CDR3 DNA: TGTGCCAGCAGCTTACGGGGGGGATTTGGAAATGAGCAGTTCTTC.

The rearrangement joins TRBV6-2 or TRBV6-3 to TRBJ2-3; possibly TRBD1 for D (6 bases). The germline CDR1 and CDR2 sequences are MNHEY and SVGEGT. The CDR3 sequence is 14 residues long. V was trimmed by 5 bases and J by 0 bases, leaving 9 bases between them. CDR3 in DNA: TGTGCCAGCAGTACCGGACAGAGCACAGATACGCAGTATTTT. Protein product: CASSTGQSTDTQYF.